A selection of T cell receptor beta chains follows, all from one sample in a study of T cell responses to AZD1222 COVID-19 vaccine. Produced via immunoSEQ multiplex PCR; TCRdb's table is partial and in-frame only. The sample lists around 91,000 clones; around nine tenths were seen once. The sample consisted of peripheral blood, taken on day 0 of AZD1222 vaccination. These receptors were collected from an adult in good health. Each CDR3 is given with its conserved first and last residue. D genes are given only for firm matches. Not all rows give a size; the values are once, few, many and, for expanded clones, a class.

CDR3 length	V gene	J gene	D gene	clone size	CDR3 DNA	CDR3 protein
17	TRBV11-3	TRBJ1-6	TRBD1	.	TGTGCCAGCAGCTTCAGGGGGCCGAGCTCCTATAATTCACCCCTCCACTTT	CASSFRGPSSYNSPLHF
17	TRBV18	TRBJ2-5	TRBD2	once	TGTGCCAGCTCACCGACCCCAGGACTAGCGGGAGCGGAGACCCAGTACTTC	CASSPTPGLAGAETQYF
14	TRBV2	TRBJ1-6	.	.	TGTGCCAGCCAAGGGGGGCAGGGAGCTTCACCCCTCCACTTT	CASQGGQGASPLHF
13	TRBV2	TRBJ1-5	TRBD1	.	TGTGCCACCGCCGGACAGGCGAATCAGCCCCAGCATTTT	CATAGQANQPQHF
11	TRBV5-6	TRBJ1-2	.	.	TGTGCCAGCCACCGGTCGGGCGGCTACACCTTC	CASHRSGGYTF
11	TRBV11-2	TRBJ1-1	.	once	TGTGCCAGCAGCTTAATGGGTGAAGCTTTCTTT	CASSLMGEAFF
15	TRBV19	TRBJ2-2	.	once	TGTGCCAGTAGTATAGTAGGGGTGGGCACCGGGGAGCTGTTTTTT	CASSIVGVGTGELFF
16	TRBV7-9	TRBJ2-5	.	.	TGTGCCAGCAGCTCACTAGGCGGGTTCTTCCAAGAGACCCAGTACTTC	CASSSLGGFFQETQYF
14	TRBV19	TRBJ1-4	.	.	TGTGCCAGTAGTCGGGATTACGCTAATGAAAAACTGTTTTTT	CASSRDYANEKLFF
14	TRBV27	TRBJ1-4	.	.	TGTGCCAGCAGTCCAGGGCCAGCGGATGAAAAACTGTTTTTT	CASSPGPADEKLFF
17	TRBV6-7	TRBJ1-4	TRBD1	.	TGTGCCAGCAGTTACTTGGGACAGGGGGCGGTTAATGAAAAACTGTTTTTT	CASSYLGQGAVNEKLFF
15	TRBV18	TRBJ1-4	TRBD1	few	TGTGCCAGCTCACTGAATCGGGACAGTAATGAAAAACTGTTTTTT	CASSLNRDSNEKLFF
16	TRBV19	TRBJ1-5	.	.	TGTGCCAGTAGTATGCGGCGGGGGGCGGTCAATCAGCCCCAGCATTTT	CASSMRRGAVNQPQHF
16	TRBV24-1	TRBJ2-5	TRBD1	.	TGTGCCACCAGTGATTTAGCAGGGGGCGCCCGGGAGACCCAGTACTTC	CATSDLAGGARETQYF
18	TRBV21-1	TRBJ1-5	.	.	TGTGCCAGCAGCAAGCCCGGGACAGGGGCGTATAGCAATCAGCCCCAGCATTTT	CASSKPGTGAYSNQPQHF
15	TRBV19	TRBJ1-5	TRBD1	.	TGTGCCAGTAGTATATATGGACAGGGACGTCAGCCCCAGCATTTT	CASSIYGQGRQPQHF
18	TRBV21-1	TRBJ2-7	.	once	TGTGCCAGCAGCAAAGCGCTTTTGGGGCGGCCCCCCCGCTACGAGCAGTACTTC	CASSKALLGRPPRYEQYF
14	TRBV5-6	TRBJ2-5	TRBD2	.	TGTGCCAGCAGCTTGGATCGGGGAGGGGAGACCCAGTACTTC	CASSLDRGGETQYF
13	TRBV5-1	TRBJ1-2	.	.	TGCGCCAGCAGCGCAGGAGGCCCCTATGGCTACACCTTC	CASSAGGPYGYTF
13	TRBV7-3	TRBJ1-2	.	.	TGTGCCAGCAGCTCCCGGGTCCTCTATGGCTACACCTTC	CASSSRVLYGYTF
14	TRBV7-9	TRBJ1-1	.	.	TGTGCCAGCAGCCCGAGGCGACAGAACACTGAAGCTTTCTTT	CASSPRRQNTEAFF
16	TRBV28	TRBJ2-3	TRBD2	.	TGTGCCAGCAGTTTAGCGGCTAGCGGGAGCACAGATACGCAGTATTTT	CASSLAASGSTDTQYF
14	TRBV7-8	TRBJ1-2	.	.	TGTGCCAGCAGCGTCCCGGGACAACTCTATGGCTACACCTTC	CASSVPGQLYGYTF
14	TRBV5-4	TRBJ2-3	TRBD1	.	TGTGCCAGCAGCTCACAGGGGGGTACAGATACGCAGTATTTT	CASSSQGGTDTQYF
14	TRBV6-5	TRBJ1-1	.	.	TGTGCCAGCAGGAAGGGGACTCGGAACACTGAAGCTTTCTTT	CASRKGTRNTEAFF
14	TRBV5-1	TRBJ1-1	.	.	TGCGCCAGCAGCTTGGGGACAGCGAACACTGAAGCTTTCTTT	CASSLGTANTEAFF
16	TRBV7-2	TRBJ2-7	TRBD2	.	TGTGCCAGCAGCCAGACTAGCGGGAGTTACCCGTACGAGCAGTACTTC	CASSQTSGSYPYEQYF
13	TRBV9	TRBJ1-5	.	.	TGTGCCAGCAGCGCCCAAGGGTATCAGCCCCAGCATTTT	CASSAQGYQPQHF
15	TRBV5-5	TRBJ2-1	.	.	TGTGCCAGCAGCTTGTGGTGGACAAGTGACAATGAGCAGTTCTTC	CASSLWWTSDNEQFF
13	TRBV10-3	TRBJ2-7	TRBD2	.	TGTGCCCTTCGAGAGCGGGAGCAAGGCGAGCAGTACTTC	CALREREQGEQYF
15	TRBV7-3	TRBJ2-7	TRBD2	.	TGTGCCAGCAGCTTAAGACTAGCGGGACCCTACGAGCAGTACTTC	CASSLRLAGPYEQYF
14	TRBV2	TRBJ2-7	.	.	TGTGCCAGCAGTGAAGCTGCCGGACACTACGAGCAGTACTTC	CASSEAAGHYEQYF
19	TRBV27	TRBJ1-2	TRBD1	few	TGTGCCAGCAGTCCCACGACAGGGGTCTTCCCTTATACCTCCTATGGCTACACCTTC	CASSPTTGVFPYTSYGYTF
15	TRBV7-3	TRBJ2-5	.	.	TGTGCCAGCAGCTTAACAGGGACGCGCGAAGAGACCCAGTACTTC	CASSLTGTREETQYF
14	TRBV19	TRBJ2-3	.	.	TGTGCCAGTAGACCGGGGGACTTCACAGATACGCAGTATTTT	CASRPGDFTDTQYF
12	TRBV6-5	TRBJ2-2	.	.	TGTGCCAGCAGTTACAGGCCCGGGGAGCTGTTTTTT	CASSYRPGELFF
11	TRBV5-1	TRBJ1-1	.	once	TGCCCCCGACGGATGAACACTGAAGCTTTCTTT	CPRRMNTEAFF
13	TRBV11-1	TRBJ2-1	TRBD2	once	TGTGCCAGCAGGGGAAGCGGGAGAAATGAGCAGTTCTTC	CASRGSGRNEQFF
13	TRBV25-1	TRBJ2-5	.	once	TGTGCCAGCGCCACTAGAGCCCTCGGGCCCCAGTACTTC	CASATRALGPQYF
13	TRBV12-3/TRBV12-4	TRBJ2-5	TRBD1	.	TGTGCCAGCAAACAGGGGGCCCGAGAGACCCAGTACTTC	CASKQGARETQYF
13	TRBV6-5	TRBJ1-1	.	once	TGTGCCAGCCGACAGCAACCGGGAACTGAAGCTTTCTTT	CASRQQPGTEAFF